This T cell receptor beta chain originates from a study of metastatic and nonmetastatic thyroid tumors. Study as a whole: Repertoires were compared across blood and tumor or nodule tissue from malignant and benign thyroid patients.

This clone is judged large. The antigen is unknown. Thyroid surgery was performed in patients who had received no treatment beforehand. With 3 bases removed from V and 7 bases from J, the gap between germline ends came to 16 bases. Germline V gives CDR1 LNHDA, CDR2 SQIVND (reference sequence). The CDR3 consists of 15 residues. Study results and caveats: Versus benign nodules, malignant thyroid tumors reportedly had significantly higher TCR beta diversity, in blood and tumor.

Authors' data handling: In papillary thyroid cancer, a distant-metastasis classifier was built using CDR3 differences across clinicopathological groups. MiXCR reprocessed the PCR reads for TCRdb. None of the V and J calls come from the authors' own analysis; TCRdb made them. The sample contains fewer than 20,000 clones, less than 25% of which appear only once. The chain combines TRBV19 with TRBJ2-1; D might be TRBD2 (6 bases). The TCR comes from a male donor with papillary thyroid cancer or a benign thyroid nodule (not recorded which). Some clones in this sample may be carry-over from other donors' samples. Sequencing was carried out using tumor tissue. As DNA, the CDR3 is TGTGCCAGTAGTATTCAGCGGGTGCGTCCAAATGAGCAGTTCTTC. This sequence encodes CASSIQRVRPNEQFF.